A selection of T cell receptor beta chains follows, all from one sample in a study of blood T cell repertoires in COVID-19. Sequencing used immunoSEQ multiplex PCR; TCRdb keeps in-frame clones, though not all of them. The sample includes 150,000 to 200,000 clones, 84% of them seen just once. Sequencing input: peripheral blood. The receptors originated from a woman aged 70-85 years with COVID-19, enrolled during active disease. The CDR3 runs from the conserved cysteine through the conserved F or W. Fields, in order: D gene, V gene, clone size, J gene, CDR3 DNA, CDR3 protein. The D gene is left open where the match is weak. Not every row has a clone size; where given, it reads once, few, many or a size class.

d_gene: -; v_gene: TRBV7-3; abundance: -; j_gene: TRBJ2-3; CDR3nt: TGTGCCAGCAGCCGCCAGGGGTCAGATACGCAGTATTTT; CDR3aa: CASSRQGSDTQYF
d_gene: TRBD1; v_gene: TRBV28; abundance: -; j_gene: TRBJ2-7; CDR3nt: TGTGCCAGCAGTTTAGGACAGGGCTCCCACGAGCAGTACTTC; CDR3aa: CASSLGQGSHEQYF
d_gene: -; v_gene: TRBV7-2; abundance: -; j_gene: TRBJ1-6; CDR3nt: TGTGCCAGCAGCCCCAGACGGGGTAATTCACCCCTCCACTTT; CDR3aa: CASSPRRGNSPLHF
d_gene: -; v_gene: TRBV11-3; abundance: -; j_gene: TRBJ1-6; CDR3nt: TGTGCCAGCAGCCAAGGAGGTGCGGGGTCACCCCTCCACTTT; CDR3aa: CASSQGGAGSPLHF
d_gene: -; v_gene: TRBV6-5; abundance: -; j_gene: TRBJ1-3; CDR3nt: TGTGCCAGCAGGGACAGCAGGGGAAACACCATATATTTT; CDR3aa: CASRDSRGNTIYF
d_gene: -; v_gene: TRBV5-1; abundance: -; j_gene: TRBJ1-2; CDR3nt: TGCGCCAGCCGCCGCGGGGCGGCTAACTATGGCTACACCTTC; CDR3aa: CASRRGAANYGYTF
d_gene: -; v_gene: TRBV2; abundance: -; j_gene: TRBJ1-5; CDR3nt: TGTGCCAGCAGTGAACAACAGGGCGGCAATCAGCCCCAGCATTTT; CDR3aa: CASSEQQGGNQPQHF
d_gene: -; v_gene: TRBV18; abundance: once; j_gene: TRBJ1-1; CDR3nt: TGTGCCAGCTCACCATTACCAGGTATGAACACTGAAGCTTTCTTT; CDR3aa: CASSPLPGMNTEAFF
d_gene: -; v_gene: TRBV3-1/TRBV3-2; abundance: -; j_gene: TRBJ2-5; CDR3nt: TGTGCCAGCAGCGAGGGGAGGCCAGGGCTCGGGACCCAGTACTTC; CDR3aa: CASSEGRPGLGTQYF
d_gene: -; v_gene: TRBV12-3/TRBV12-4; abundance: -; j_gene: TRBJ1-5; CDR3nt: TGTGCCAGCAGTTTAGGCAGGTATCAGCCCCAGCATTTT; CDR3aa: CASSLGRYQPQHF
d_gene: -; v_gene: TRBV6-5; abundance: -; j_gene: TRBJ2-2; CDR3nt: TGTGCCAGCAGTTACTTTAGGAACACCGGGGAGCTGTTTTTT; CDR3aa: CASSYFRNTGELFF
d_gene: -; v_gene: TRBV2; abundance: -; j_gene: TRBJ1-5; CDR3nt: TGTGCCAGCACTTCAGGACAGTCTAGCAATCAGCCCCAGCATTTT; CDR3aa: CASTSGQSSNQPQHF
d_gene: -; v_gene: TRBV11-2; abundance: once; j_gene: TRBJ2-2; CDR3nt: TGTGCCAGCAGCTTATTAGGCAGGGCGAACACCGGGGAGCTGTTTTTT; CDR3aa: CASSLLGRANTGELFF
d_gene: TRBD1; v_gene: TRBV28; abundance: -; j_gene: TRBJ2-6; CDR3nt: TGTGCCAGCAGAACCACAGGGGCCCAGAGGGCCAACGTCCTGACTTTC; CDR3aa: CASRTTGAQRANVLTF
d_gene: -; v_gene: TRBV6-1; abundance: -; j_gene: TRBJ1-5; CDR3nt: TGTGCCAGCAGTGACCCCGGGATACAGCCCCAGCATTTT; CDR3aa: CASSDPGIQPQHF
d_gene: TRBD1; v_gene: TRBV27; abundance: -; j_gene: TRBJ1-1; CDR3nt: TGTGCCAGCAGTTTCAAATGGGATTGGACAGGGAACACTGAAGCTTTCTTT; CDR3aa: CASSFKWDWTGNTEAFF
d_gene: TRBD2; v_gene: TRBV6-5; abundance: -; j_gene: TRBJ2-3; CDR3nt: TGTGCCAGCGAGCGGGGGCTTCACACAGATACGCAGTATTTT; CDR3aa: CASERGLHTDTQYF
d_gene: TRBD2; v_gene: TRBV30; abundance: few; j_gene: TRBJ2-7; CDR3nt: TGTGCCTGTACGGGAGGTAGCGGGAGGTACGAGCAGTACTTC; CDR3aa: CACTGGSGRYEQYF
d_gene: -; v_gene: TRBV7-3; abundance: -; j_gene: TRBJ2-5; CDR3nt: TGTGCCAGCAGTCAAACAGGGACGGGTGAGACCCAGTACTTC; CDR3aa: CASSQTGTGETQYF
d_gene: TRBD1; v_gene: TRBV18; abundance: -; j_gene: TRBJ2-1; CDR3nt: TGTGCCAGCTCACCAGTGGGACAGGGGGGCTACAATGAGCAGTTCTTC; CDR3aa: CASSPVGQGGYNEQFF
d_gene: -; v_gene: TRBV9; abundance: -; j_gene: TRBJ2-2; CDR3nt: TGTGCCAGCAGCTTTCGTTCCGGGGAGCTGTTTTTT; CDR3aa: CASSFRSGELFF
d_gene: TRBD2; v_gene: TRBV9; abundance: -; j_gene: TRBJ2-5; CDR3nt: TGTGCCAGCAGCGTACTCGCGGGGGGGGAGACCCAGTACTTC; CDR3aa: CASSVLAGGETQYF
d_gene: -; v_gene: TRBV19; abundance: -; j_gene: TRBJ2-6; CDR3nt: TGTGCCAGTAGTCCAACAGGGATTTCTGGGGCCAACGTCCTGACTTTC; CDR3aa: CASSPTGISGANVLTF
d_gene: TRBD2; v_gene: TRBV6-5; abundance: -; j_gene: TRBJ2-1; CDR3nt: TGTGCCAGCAGTTATAGGTTTCCTAGCGGACGGAATGAGCAGTTCTTC; CDR3aa: CASSYRFPSGRNEQFF
d_gene: -; v_gene: TRBV3-1/TRBV3-2; abundance: -; j_gene: TRBJ2-2; CDR3nt: TGTGCCAGCAGCCAAGAAGTCGTTTCAGGATTCGCGAACACCGGGGAGCTGTTTTTT; CDR3aa: CASSQEVVSGFANTGELFF
d_gene: -; v_gene: TRBV10-2; abundance: -; j_gene: TRBJ1-6; CDR3nt: TGCGCCAGCCGCCAGGGAATTTTCGATTCACCCCTCCACTTT; CDR3aa: CASRQGIFDSPLHF
d_gene: TRBD2; v_gene: TRBV5-1; abundance: -; j_gene: TRBJ2-6; CDR3nt: TGCGCCAGCAGCTTGGTGGGAGGGAAGACTGGGGCCAACGTCCTGACTTTC; CDR3aa: CASSLVGGKTGANVLTF
d_gene: TRBD2; v_gene: TRBV2; abundance: -; j_gene: TRBJ2-5; CDR3nt: TGTGCCAGCAGTGACAGCGGGACTAGCGCAGAGACCCAGTACTTC; CDR3aa: CASSDSGTSAETQYF
d_gene: -; v_gene: TRBV30; abundance: -; j_gene: TRBJ1-5; CDR3nt: TGTGCCTGGAGTTCCTGGGGAGGTAGCAATCAGCCCCAGCATTTT; CDR3aa: CAWSSWGGSNQPQHF
d_gene: -; v_gene: TRBV4-1; abundance: -; j_gene: TRBJ2-5; CDR3nt: TGCGCCAGCAGCCCAAGCGACAGACCAGAGACCCAGTACTTC; CDR3aa: CASSPSDRPETQYF
d_gene: -; v_gene: TRBV6-5; abundance: -; j_gene: TRBJ2-7; CDR3nt: TGTGCCAGCAGTTACTCGTACGGGAGTGGGTACGAGCAGTACTTC; CDR3aa: CASSYSYGSGYEQYF
d_gene: TRBD1; v_gene: TRBV7-3; abundance: -; j_gene: TRBJ2-5; CDR3nt: TGTGCCAGCAGCCCCGGGACAGGGATGGAGACCCAGTACTTC; CDR3aa: CASSPGTGMETQYF
d_gene: -; v_gene: TRBV6-5; abundance: -; j_gene: TRBJ1-1; CDR3nt: TGTGCCAGCAGCTCGGACAGAGGCACTGAAGCTTTCTTT; CDR3aa: CASSSDRGTEAFF
d_gene: TRBD1; v_gene: TRBV30; abundance: -; j_gene: TRBJ1-5; CDR3nt: TGTGCCTGGAGTGTAGGGACAGGCTTTAGCAATCAGCCCCAGCATTTT; CDR3aa: CAWSVGTGFSNQPQHF
d_gene: TRBD2; v_gene: TRBV9; abundance: -; j_gene: TRBJ2-5; CDR3nt: TGTGCCAGCAGCGTGGGACTAGCGGTTCAAGAGACCCAGTACTTC; CDR3aa: CASSVGLAVQETQYF
d_gene: -; v_gene: TRBV6-4; abundance: -; j_gene: TRBJ1-1; CDR3nt: TGTGCCAGCAGTCGACCGTCAGACATGAACACTGAAGCTTTCTTT; CDR3aa: CASSRPSDMNTEAFF
d_gene: TRBD1; v_gene: TRBV7-9; abundance: -; j_gene: TRBJ2-7; CDR3nt: TGTGCCAGCAGCTTAGCGGGGACAGGGGTCCACGAGCAGTACTTC; CDR3aa: CASSLAGTGVHEQYF
d_gene: -; v_gene: TRBV2; abundance: once; j_gene: TRBJ1-1; CDR3nt: TGTGCCAGCGCCACAAGAACTGAAGCTTTCTTT; CDR3aa: CASATRTEAFF